The 9 T cell receptor beta chains below all came from one sample that was sequenced in a study of T cell repertoires in cytomegalovirus infection. MiXCR, applied by TCRdb to the reads, yields one record per CDR3 protein. The top ten hold about 24% of the sample, which has more than 500,000 distinct CDR3 sequences, 15% to 20% seen once. Sample: CD8+ T cells from PBMCs. Receptor source: a human donor in good health (CMV status not recorded). Some clones in this sample may be carry-over from other donors' samples.

V gene TRBV4-1 combines with J gene TRBJ1-1; D call uncertain. CDR1 MGHRA and CDR2 YSYEKL come from the germline V gene. This CDR3 is 13 amino acids long. Trimming cost V 2 bases and J 2 bases, with 6 bases left between them. Written as DNA, the CDR3 is TGCGCCAGCAGCCAACCGATTAACACTGAAGCTTTCTTT. It is translated as CASSQPINTEAFF.

At least ten counts were recorded for this clonotype. The chain has TRBV6-2 or TRBV6-3 and TRBJ2-5; 15 bases align to TRBD2. Losses at the gene ends were 2 bases for V and 5 bases for J; bases not matched to a gene: 0. The CDR3 spans 15 residues. The germline V gene encodes CDR1 MNHEY and CDR2 SVGEGT. In DNA, the CDR3 is TGTGCCAGCAGTTACGGGACTAGCGGGAGGGAGACCCAGTACTTC. Translating it yields CASSYGTSGRETQYF.

This rearrangement joins TRBV28 to TRBJ1-5; D might be TRBD1 (6 bases). This CDR3 spans 15 amino acids. Trimming removed 6 bases from V and 0 bases from J, with 12 bases in between. Germline CDR1 MDHEN, CDR2 SYDVKM. The CDR3 DNA reads TGTGCCAGCAGCCCTAGGACAGATAGCAATCAGCCCCAGCATTTT. Protein product: CASSPRTDSNQPQHF.

The chain couples TRBV2 to TRBJ2-2, with TRBD2 matching 9 bases. Germline lookup yields CDR1 SNHLY and CDR2 FYNNEI. V dropped 7 bases and J dropped 7; count of bases not matched to a gene: 10. There are 15 residues in the CDR3. CDR3 DNA: TGTGCCAGCACCTTCCGACTAGCGGCACTCGGGGAGCTGTTTTTT. Protein: CASTFRLAALGELFF.

This clonotype was seen many times. This chain links TRBV7-2 with TRBJ2-7; TRBD2 aligns across 12 bases. CDR3 size: 16 residues. Germline CDR1 SGHTA, CDR2 FQGNSA. Germline trimming cut 4 bases from V and 2 bases from J; bases unmatched to any gene: 6. CDR3 region: CASSYLTSGRTYEQYF. The CDR3 bases are TGTGCCAGCAGCTATCTAACTAGCGGGAGGACCTACGAGCAGTACTTC.

This clonotype was detected ten times or more. The V call is TRBV12-3 or TRBV12-4, the J call TRBJ2-2; a weak D match, TRBD2 (5 bases). The CDR3 runs 12 residues. Trimming cost V 6 bases and J 8 bases, with 10 bases left between them. Here the CDR3 DNA reads TGTGCCAGCAGCCTAGCAACGGGGGAGCTGTTTTTT. Translated, it gives CASSLATGELFF.

This clonotype was recorded many times. V is TRBV7-9 and J is TRBJ1-1; D is undetermined. Trimming removed 5 bases from V and 1 base from J, with 11 bases in between. Germline CDR1 reads SEHNR; CDR2 reads FQNEAQ (reference sequence). The CDR3 is made up of 14 amino acids. CDR3 nucleotides: TGTGCCAGCAGCCCCAGAGTTGGGAACACTGAAGCTTTCTTT. Encoded protein: CASSPRVGNTEAFF.

This clonotype was found many times. CDR3 DNA sequence: TGTGCCAGCAGCCAAGCCCCAGGAGCGGGAGTTAATCGCGAGCAGTACTTC. It codes for CASSQAPGAGVNREQYF. The chain is built from TRBV4-2 and TRBJ2-7; TRBD2 matches at 8 bases. CDR1 LGHNA and CDR2 YNFKEQ come from the germline V gene. The V gene end was trimmed by 1 base and the J gene end by 6 bases; junction bases not matched to a gene: 14. The CDR3 has 17 amino acids.

The genes are TRBV2 and TRBJ1-5, with TRBD1 matching 7 bases. Trimming removed 8 bases from V and 0 bases from J; junction bases left unmatched: 10. This CDR3 has 16 amino acids. In germline, CDR1 is SNHLY, CDR2 FYNNEI. The CDR3 DNA reads as TGTGCCAGCGGTGGACAGGAGTTGTATAGCAATCAGCCCCAGCATTTT. It codes for CASGGQELYSNQPQHF.